These 24 T cell receptor beta chains came from one sample sequenced in a study of T cell repertoires in cytomegalovirus infection. Which antigens these TCRs recognize remains unknown. TCRdb reprocessed the reads with MiXCR, giving one entry per CDR3 protein. The sample contains more than 250,000 distinct CDR3 sequences, roughly 25% of which appear only once. This sample comprised cultured PBMCs, obtained from culture after CMV antigen stimulation. Source of these receptors: a human donor in good health (CMV status not recorded). Some clones in this sample may be carry-over from other donors' samples.

This clonotype was seen once. The chain couples TRBV11-3 to TRBJ2-7; possible D gene TRBD1, 5 bases. This CDR3 is 15 amino acids long. Germline V gives CDR1 SGHNT, CDR2 YENEEA. Trimming removed 4 bases at V and 1 base at J, with 14 bases between. CDR3 bases: TGTGCCAGCAGCTCTGGTAGGGGAAGGTCCTACGAGCAGTACTTC. It translates to CASSSGRGRSYEQYF.

This clonotype was counted a few times. This chain uses TRBV6-2 or TRBV6-3 with TRBJ1-4; TRBD1 matches 8 bases. The CDR3 runs to 15 residues. Germline CDR1 is MNHEY and CDR2 is SVGEGT. J gave up 9 bases and V 7 bases, and 13 bases lay outside the gene matches. CDR3 in DNA: TGTGCCAGCACTTCGGCGGACAGGGAGATGCAAAAACTGTTTTTT. As protein: CASTSADREMQKLFF.

The chain carries TRBV27 and TRBJ2-6; D ambiguous. Germline V gene lookup returns CDR1 MNHEY and CDR2 SMNVEV (reference sequence). Trimming left V 2 bases short and J 3 bases short, with 2 bases between. The CDR3 length is 13 residues. In DNA form, the CDR3 reads TGTGCCAGCAGTTTAATTGGGGCCAACGTCCTGACTTTC. Its translation is CASSLIGANVLTF.

This clonotype was seen many times. The chain combines TRBV7-6 with TRBJ2-2, with D possibly being TRBD2 (5 bases). The CDR3 runs to 14 residues. Deletions cut 3 bases from V and 5 bases from J, with 10 bases between. Germline V gene sequence: CDR1 SGHVS, CDR2 FNYEAQ. The CDR3 nucleotides are TGTGCCAGCAGCTTTGGTGAGGGAACCGGGGAGCTGTTTTTT. This sequence encodes CASSFGEGTGELFF.

This sequence joins TRBV27 and TRBJ2-1; D call uncertain. CDR3 length: 14 amino acids. The germline V gene has CDR1 MNHEY and CDR2 SMNVEV (reference sequence). Trimming left V 3 bases short and J 4 bases short, with 10 bases between. Here the CDR3 reads CASSFVGWYNEQFF. The DNA of the CDR3 is TGTGCCAGCAGTTTTGTAGGTTGGTACAATGAGCAGTTCTTC.

This clonotype was recorded at least ten times. The V call is TRBV7-2, the J call TRBJ2-3, with TRBD2 matching 8 bases. CDR1 SGHTA and CDR2 FQGNSA come from the germline V gene. V dropped 5 bases and J dropped 2; count of bases not matched to a gene: 3. This CDR3 spans 14 amino acids. Here the CDR3 DNA reads TGTGCCAGCAGCCCCGGACTAGCCACAGATACGCAGTATTTT. As protein: CASSPGLATDTQYF.

The chain joins TRBV19 to TRBJ2-1; the D is unclear. Germline V gene data show CDR1 as LNHDA and CDR2 as SQIVND (reference sequence). Trimming removed 8 bases from V and 11 bases from J, with 16 bases in between. This CDR3 region has 12 residues. The DNA for the CDR3 is TGTGCCAGTTCCCCCCAAAGTCCTAAGCAGTTCTTC. It codes for CASSPQSPKQFF.

The V and J genes are TRBV5-6 and TRBJ1-1; the match to TRBD1 covers 12 bases. The CDR3 consists of 16 residues. CDR1 and CDR2 (germline): SGHDT, YYEEEE. Losses at the gene ends were 5 bases for V and 1 base for J; bases not matched to a gene: 6. CDR3 nucleotide sequence: TGTGCCAGCAGGGGACAGGGGGCGCAAGGGAACACTGAAGCTTTCTTT. Encoded protein: CASRGQGAQGNTEAFF.

In its sample, this clonotype was seen many times. The chain combines TRBV7-9 with TRBJ2-2, with D hard to call. Trimming took off 5 bases at V and 6 bases at J, with 13 bases between the two ends. This CDR3 is 14 amino acids long. CDR1 and CDR2 from the germline V gene are SEHNR and FQNEAQ (reference sequence). CDR3 coding DNA: TGTGCCAGCAGCCCCTCAGTGGCGGCCGGGGAGCTGTTTTTT. Protein product: CASSPSVAAGELFF.

This clonotype was detected only a few times. The V gene is TRBV6-5, the J gene TRBJ1-1; weak D call: TRBD1 (6 bases). Deletions cut 0 bases from V and 1 base from J, with 12 bases between. Looked up from germline, CDR1 is MNHEY and CDR2 is SVGAGI. The CDR3 totals 16 residues. CDR3 protein: CASSYSRGEGNTEAFF. CDR3 bases: TGTGCCAGCAGTTACTCGAGGGGGGAAGGGAACACTGAAGCTTTCTTT.

This clonotype has only a few counts. The J gene is TRBJ2-2, the V gene TRBV14, with TRBD2 as a possible D gene (5 bases). There are 17 residues in the CDR3. Looked up from germline, CDR1 is SGHDN and CDR2 is FVKESK. V lost 1 base to trimming and J lost 2 bases, with 14 bases between them. CDR3 DNA sequence: TGTGCCAGCAGCCAAGTCCGCGGGTCGCTAAACACCGGGGAGCTGTTTTTT. Its protein is CASSQVRGSLNTGELFF.

In its sample, this clonotype was seen a few times. The chain combines TRBV6-1 with TRBJ1-3; D possibly corresponds to TRBD1 (6 bases). V was shortened by 6 bases and J by 2 bases, with 17 bases between the two germline ends. The length of the CDR3 is 16 residues. CDR1 is MNHNS, CDR2 SASEGT, per germline. The CDR3 region is CASSQFRGEAGNTIYF. DNA of the CDR3: TGTGCCAGCAGCCAATTCAGGGGAGAAGCTGGAAACACCATATATTTT.

This clonotype occurred once. The rearrangement links TRBV7-2 to TRBJ2-5; D gene ambiguous. Looked up from germline, CDR1 is SGHTA and CDR2 is FQGNSA. This CDR3 spans 14 amino acids. Trimming removed 1 base at V and 5 bases at J, with 11 bases between. CDR3 nucleotide sequence: TGTGCCAGCAGCTTAGGTGCGAGCTACGAGACCCAGTACTTC. Translation gives CASSLGASYETQYF.

This clonotype was seen more than once but under ten times. The V gene is TRBV6-6, the J gene TRBJ2-3; TRBD2 might be the D (6 bases). V lost 5 bases, J lost 4 bases, and 13 bases lay in between. CDR3 size: 14 residues. Germline-derived CDR1 and CDR2 are MNHNY and SVGAGI (reference sequence). In nucleotides, the CDR3 is TGTGCCAGCAGTCCACGACTAGTCGCAGATACGCAGTATTTT. Protein sequence: CASSPRLVADTQYF.

This clonotype was found once. An end of the junction does not agree with germline; a read error may underlie this. The J gene is TRBJ1-5, the V gene TRBV7-7; perhaps TRBD1 as D (6 bases). The germline gives CDR1 SSHAT, CDR2 FNYEAQ (reference sequence). There are 21 residues in the CDR3. The CDR3 DNA sequence: TGTGCTAGCAGCCGACGGGAGGATCAGGCGGACAGCACCCTATACAATCAGCCCCAGCATTTT. Translation: CASSRREDQADSTLYNQPQHF.

CDR3 protein: CASSQGQDNQPQHF. The DNA of the CDR3 is TGCGCCAGCAGCCAGGGACAGGACAATCAGCCCCAGCATTTT. The chain couples TRBV5-1 to TRBJ1-5; 8 nucleotides match TRBD1. Germline CDR1 reads SGHRS; CDR2 reads YFSETQ. Germline trimming cut 4 bases from V and 3 bases from J; bases unmatched to any gene: 3. The CDR3 runs 14 residues.

The chain is built from TRBV5-1 and TRBJ2-5; 14 bases are a match to TRBD2. The V gene's germline CDR1 is SGHRS and CDR2 YFSETQ. The CDR3 runs to 17 residues. V shed 1 base and J 5 bases; nucleotides not matched to a gene: 7. The chain's CDR3 is CASSLTGLAGGGETQYF. The CDR3 bases are TGCGCCAGCAGCTTGACCGGACTAGCGGGAGGTGGGGAGACCCAGTACTTC. The full variable domain, in which reference TRBV5-1 and TRBJ2-5 provide the parts outside the CDR3, is KAGVTQTPRYLIKTRGQQVTLSCSPISGHRSVSWYQQTPGQGLQFLFEYFSETQRNKGNFPGRFSGRQFSNSRSEMNVSTLELGDSALYLCASSLTGLAGGGETQYFGPGTRLLVL.

This clonotype was detected ten times or more. The chain is built from TRBV7-8 and TRBJ1-1; D is unclear. The CDR3 runs to 13 residues. Germline V gives CDR1 SGHVS, CDR2 FQNEAQ. V was trimmed by 1 base and J by 6 bases, leaving 9 bases between them. The CDR3 region has the DNA TGTGCCAGCAGCTTAGTAGGGCAGGCTGAAGCTTTCTTT. Translation gives CASSLVGQAEAFF.

V and J are TRBV29-1 and TRBJ1-3; D uncertain. Trimming took off 3 bases at V and 9 bases at J, with 15 bases between the two ends. Germline loops: CDR1 SQVTM, CDR2 ANQGSEA. The CDR3 is 13 residues long. The CDR3 spells CSVDSRRQSTIYF. CDR3 sequence (DNA): TGCAGCGTTGATTCCAGGCGGCAAAGCACCATATATTTT. Full variable domain (missing parts from reference TRBV29-1 and TRBJ1-3): SAVISQKPSRDICQRGTSLTIQCQVDSQVTMMFWYRQQPGQSLTLIATANQGSEATYESGFVIDKFPISRPNLTFSTLTVSNMSPEDSSIYLCSVDSRRQSTIYFGEGSWLTVV.

This clonotype was recorded a few times. The chain uses TRBV28 and TRBJ1-2, with TRBD1 matching 7 bases. Trimming removed 6 bases from V and 3 bases from J; junction bases left unmatched: 4. This CDR3 comprises 13 residues. CDR1 MDHEN and CDR2 SYDVKM come from the germline V gene. For the CDR3, the DNA is TGTGCCAGCAGACCAACAGGGGACTATGGCTACACCTTC. This gives the protein CASRPTGDYGYTF.

The chain couples TRBV6-5 to TRBJ2-3; 7 bases fit TRBD2. The CDR3 consists of 16 residues. CDR1 and CDR2 (germline): MNHEY, SVGAGI. V lost 0 bases to trimming and J lost 2 bases; unmatched junction nucleotides: 5. For the CDR3, the DNA is TGTGCCAGCAGTTACTCGGCTAGCGGAGCCACAGATACGCAGTATTTT. Protein product: CASSYSASGATDTQYF.

The chain links TRBV10-2 to TRBJ2-5; 9 bases align to TRBD2. Germline CDR1 WSHSY, CDR2 SAAADI. The CDR3 sequence is 13 residues long. Trimming removed 6 bases from V and 7 bases from J; junction bases left unmatched: 6. The DNA of the CDR3 is TGCGCCAGCAGGATAGCGGGAGAGGGGACCCAGTACTTC. It codes for CASRIAGEGTQYF.

J is TRBJ2-3 and V is TRBV20-1; D is possibly TRBD2 (6 bases). V gave up 0 bases and J gave up 1 base, with 20 bases separating them. Germline lookup yields CDR1 DFQATT and CDR2 SNEGSKA (reference sequence). The CDR3 spans 18 residues. The CDR3 coding sequence is TGCAGTGCTAGAGATCCCCTAGCGAGAACGAGTGGCACAGATACGCAGTATTTT. Protein sequence: CSARDPLARTSGTDTQYF.

This sequence joins TRBV20-1 and TRBJ2-5; D may be TRBD2 (6 bases). Trimming pared 2 bases from V and 1 base from J, leaving 14 bases between. There are 15 residues in the CDR3. Per the germline V gene, CDR1 is DFQATT and CDR2 is SNEGSKA (reference sequence). The CDR3 sequence is CSARSSRDSQETQYF. The CDR3 DNA is TGCAGTGCTAGATCGTCCCGGGACTCCCAAGAGACCCAGTACTTC.